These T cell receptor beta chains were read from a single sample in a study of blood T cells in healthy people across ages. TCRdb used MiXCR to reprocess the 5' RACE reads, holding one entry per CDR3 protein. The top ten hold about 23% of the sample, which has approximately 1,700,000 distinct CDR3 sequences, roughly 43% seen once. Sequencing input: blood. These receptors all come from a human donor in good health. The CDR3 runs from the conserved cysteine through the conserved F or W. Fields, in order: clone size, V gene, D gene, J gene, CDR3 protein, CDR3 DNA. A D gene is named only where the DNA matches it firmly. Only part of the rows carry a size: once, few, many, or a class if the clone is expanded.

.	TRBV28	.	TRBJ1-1	CASSFLPGGRGTEAFF	TGTGCCAGCAGTTTTCTCCCCGGGGGAAGAGGCACTGAAGCTTTCTTT
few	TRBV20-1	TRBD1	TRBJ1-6	CSAGTADSPLHF	TGCAGTGCCGGGACAGCCGATTCACCCCTCCACTTT
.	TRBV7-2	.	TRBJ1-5	CAGQTASPQHF	TGTGCCGGCCAGACCGCATCGCCCCAGCATTTT
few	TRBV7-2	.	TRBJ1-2	CASSLEVGASYTF	TGTGCCAGCAGCTTAGAGGTCGGGGCTAGCTACACCTTC
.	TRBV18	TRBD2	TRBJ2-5	CTSSPPGGGAGETQYF	TGTACCAGCTCACCACCCGGCGGGGGGGCAGGAGAGACCCAGTACTTC
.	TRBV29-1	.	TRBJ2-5	CSVEEGRGRKTQYF	TGCAGCGTTGAAGAAGGTAGAGGGAGGAAGACCCAGTACTTC
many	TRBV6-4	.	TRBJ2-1	CASSDSTESEQFF	TGTGCCAGCAGTGACTCGACAGAGTCTGAGCAGTTCTTC
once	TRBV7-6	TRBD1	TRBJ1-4	CASRPGTGNEKLFF	TGTGCCAGCAGACCAGGGACAGGGAACGAAAAACTGTTTTTT
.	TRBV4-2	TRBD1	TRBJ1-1	CASSQESAQGGAGAFF	TGTGCCAGCAGCCAAGAATCCGCCCAGGGGGGAGCAGGAGCTTTCTTT
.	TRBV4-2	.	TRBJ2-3	CASSRSTSTDTRYF	TGTGCCAGCAGCCGATCAACTAGCACAGATACGCGGTATTTT
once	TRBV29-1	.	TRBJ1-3	CSVEVSAPGNTIYF	TGCAGCGTTGAAGTTAGTGCCCCTGGAAACACCATATATTTT
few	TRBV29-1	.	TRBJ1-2	CSVDSAESDYGYTF	TGCAGCGTTGATTCTGCTGAGTCAGACTATGGCTACACCTTC
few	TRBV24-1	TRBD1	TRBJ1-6	CATSQGVNNSPLHF	TGTGCCACCAGTCAGGGGGTAAATAATTCACCCCTCCACTTT
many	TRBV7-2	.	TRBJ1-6	CASTQGPPGTLHF	TGTGCCAGCACCCAAGGACCTCCCGGCACCCTCCACTTT
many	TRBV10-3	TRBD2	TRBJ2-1	CAILEERGAYNEQFF	TGTGCCATCTTAGAAGAGCGGGGGGCATACAATGAGCAGTTCTTC
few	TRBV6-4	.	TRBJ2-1	CATRMSGNNEQFF	TGTGCCACCCGGATGTCGGGGAACAATGAGCAGTTCTTC
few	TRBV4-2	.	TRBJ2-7	CASSHRQDYEQYF	TGTGCCAGCAGCCATCGACAGGACTACGAGCAGTACTTC
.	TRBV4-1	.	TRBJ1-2	CASSQDMSGYTF	TGCGCCAGCAGCCAAGATATGTCCGGATACACCTTC
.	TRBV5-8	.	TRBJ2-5	CASSLDGSGPETQYF	TGTGCCAGCAGCCTGGACGGGTCGGGACCGGAGACCCAGTACTTC
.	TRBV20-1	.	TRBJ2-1	CSASLPGNEQFF	TGCAGTGCTAGTCTGCCCGGCAATGAGCAGTTCTTC
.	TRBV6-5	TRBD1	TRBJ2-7	CASSSPGTGRDEQYF	TGTGCCAGCAGCTCCCCCGGGACAGGGAGGGACGAGCAGTACTTC
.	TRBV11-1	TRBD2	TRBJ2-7	CTSSKSGDLSEQYF	TGTACCAGCAGCAAAAGCGGGGACTTAAGTGAGCAGTACTTC
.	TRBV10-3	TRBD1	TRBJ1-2	CAISPGQGDGYTF	TGTGCCATCAGTCCGGGACAGGGTGATGGCTACACCTTC
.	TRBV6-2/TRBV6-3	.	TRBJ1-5	CASSPLGRGYNQPQHF	TGTGCCAGCAGCCCCCTGGGTAGGGGGTACAATCAGCCCCAGCATTTT
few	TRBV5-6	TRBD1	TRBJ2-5	CASSTQDRVTETQYF	TGTGCCAGCAGCACCCAGGACAGGGTGACGGAGACCCAGTACTTC
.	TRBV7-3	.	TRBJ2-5	CASSLRPSVAQETQYF	TGTGCCAGCAGCTTAAGGCCCTCAGTCGCCCAAGAGACCCAGTACTTC
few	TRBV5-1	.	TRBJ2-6	CASSPEPGANVLTF	TGCGCCAGCAGCCCAGAGCCTGGGGCCAACGTCCTGACTTTC
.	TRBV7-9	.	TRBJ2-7	CASSEAYGSSYEQYF	TGTGCCAGCAGCGAAGCCTACGGGAGCTCCTACGAGCAGTACTTC
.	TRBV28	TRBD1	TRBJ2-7	CASSLPYGQVGSYEQYF	TGTGCCAGCAGTTTACCTTATGGACAGGTCGGATCCTACGAGCAGTACTTC
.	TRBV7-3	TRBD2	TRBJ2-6	CASSLKAGTGANVLTF	TGTGCCAGCAGCTTAAAAGCGGGGACTGGGGCCAACGTCCTGACTTTC
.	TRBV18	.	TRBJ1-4	CASSPKPMNAILGSNEKLFF	TGTGCCAGCTCACCAAAGCCCATGAACGCAATCCTAGGGTCTAATGAAAAACTGTTTTTT
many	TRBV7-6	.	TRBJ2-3	CASSSKVSSTDTQYF	TGTGCCAGCAGCTCTAAGGTCTCTAGCACAGATACGCAGTATTTT
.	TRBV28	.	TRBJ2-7	CASSYHNSYEQYF	TGTGCCAGCAGTTATCATAACAGCTACGAGCAGTACTTC
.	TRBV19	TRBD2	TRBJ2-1	CASIDSGGNYNEQFF	TGTGCCAGTATAGATAGCGGGGGGAATTACAATGAGCAGTTCTTC
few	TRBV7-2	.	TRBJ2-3	CASSSGGALDTQYF	TGTGCCAGCAGCTCTGGGGGGGCCTTGGATACGCAGTATTTT
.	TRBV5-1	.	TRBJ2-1	CASSLGSAHLNNKQFF	TGCGCCAGCAGCTTGGGGTCTGCGCACCTGAACAATAAGCAGTTCTTC
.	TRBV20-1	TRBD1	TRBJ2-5	CSTNRGESQETQYF	TGCAGTACAAACAGGGGGGAGAGCCAAGAGACCCAGTACTTC
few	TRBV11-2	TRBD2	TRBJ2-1	CASSLVGLAGHNEQFF	TGTGCCAGCAGCTTAGTCGGGCTAGCGGGGCACAATGAGCAGTTCTTC
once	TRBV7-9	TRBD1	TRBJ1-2	CASSLDGTAGDYGYTF	TGTGCCAGCAGCTTAGACGGGACAGCCGGGGACTATGGCTACACCTTC
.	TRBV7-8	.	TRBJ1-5	CASSPRDLNQPQHF	TGTGCCAGCAGCCCCCGGGACCTCAATCAGCCCCAGCATTTT
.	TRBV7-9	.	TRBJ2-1	CASSSGENEQFF	TGTGCCAGCAGCTCTGGGGAGAATGAGCAGTTCTTC
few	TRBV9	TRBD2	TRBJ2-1	CASSVAGRIAGGSDEQFF	TGTGCCAGCAGCGTAGCCGGACGAATAGCGGGGGGTTCGGATGAGCAGTTCTTC
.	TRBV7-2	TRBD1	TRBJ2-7	CASSLQGTDSYEQYF	TGTGCCAGCAGCTTGCAGGGGACAGACTCCTACGAGCAGTACTTC
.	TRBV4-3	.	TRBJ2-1	CASSQDRGRISEQFF	TGCGCCAGCAGCCAAGACAGGGGCAGGATTAGTGAGCAGTTCTTC
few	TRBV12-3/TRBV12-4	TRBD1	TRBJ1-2	CASSSQGAVGYTF	TGTGCCAGCAGTTCGCAGGGGGCTGTTGGCTACACCTTC